One T cell receptor (beta chain) is described in this entry. What antigen it recognizes has not been identified. No per-base quality is available; no much larger clone lies one base away. The time point tag for this specimen amounts to: about 28 days (+/-7) after the second vaccine dose. AZD1222 recipients with second doses at about 4 weeks or about 12 weeks were pooled, because spike-specific TCR depth and breadth did not differ between schedules. Vaccinee samples were obtained from the UK trials COV001 and COV002, which included a single-blind randomized controlled phase 2/3 trial of AZD1222 (ChAdOx1 nCoV-19) in healthy adults. For TCRbeta chain sequencing, PBMC samples from trial participants were taken at day 0 and at day 28 after the second dose. This entry comes from a study of T cell responses to AZD1222 COVID-19 vaccine (dated by TCRdb to about 2021). Describing the broader study: TCR sequencing covered roughly 230 trial participants: 200 to 210 given two doses of AZD1222 and approximately 25 given two doses of MenACWY control vaccine. Enrollment into the trials was organized by age into subgroups of 18-55, 56-69 and 70-plus years, and those subgroups contained roughly 150, 30 and 60 TCR-sequenced participants, respectively. General findings and caveats noted by the study authors: Conclusions about previously exposed vaccinees are limited because only a handful of AZD1222 recipients were SARS-CoV-2 seropositive at baseline. A significant rise in spike-specific TCR breadth and depth was observed after two AZD1222 doses relative to day 0 and relative to MenACWY recipients. Epitopes outside the regions mutated in the B.1.351 and B.1.1.7 variants were reportedly recognized by nearly half of the unique spike-specific TCRs. In the small 56-69-year group, the increase in depth fell short of significance, most likely because of low power. No day 14 peak-response samples were available, so repertoires were characterized only after the peak T cell response. Participants were mostly white British, with more females than males. The authors suggested clonal diversity may have been underestimated. The vaccine-associated CD4 TCRs covered the entire spike protein, and the dominant responses fell in regions 160-218 and 743-854.

The CDR3 regions of human TCRbeta chains were analyzed by immunosequencing. The study's processing was this. TCRs in the repertoires were compared against a reference library of SARS-CoV-2-specific TCRs that had been generated with the MIRA antigen-specificity platform. Breadth was defined as the fraction of unique TCRs that were SARS-CoV-2-associated. Depth was defined as the fraction of total T cells that were SARS-CoV-2-associated. Using the MIRA data, each spike-specific TCR was mapped to the spike region that the TCR reacts to and placed in a CD4 or CD8 class. Log10-transformed breadth and depth values were compared by one-way ANOVA with Sidak's multiple comparisons tests. TCRdb carries this immuneACCESS record with in-frame sequences only. Its versions omit some clonotypes, under half of them owing to an unresolved V gene in the studies checked, with the rest unexplained. D and trimming were read from the DNA, whereas the V and J calls and clone size are those reported in that table. This sample has 180,000 or so clones in its table, and around 90% of those were observed once. The ten top clones hold 1.5% to 2.5% of the sample.

The CDR3 has 14 amino acids, counting the end cysteine and phenylalanine. Solely the CDR3 DNA is kept, with 42 bases framed from the first base. CDR1 SGHTA and CDR2 FQGNSA were looked up in the germline V gene. The V and J ends are trimmed by 2 bases and 2 bases, leaving 10 bases between them. Source: peripheral blood, taken 28 days after the second AZD1222 dose. This clonotype was obtained from an adult who received the AZD1222 COVID-19 vaccine. The chain links TRBV7-2 with TRBJ2-7; TRBD2 could be the D gene, as 5 bases match. The CDR3 amino acid sequence is: CASSLFAGPYEQYF. DNA sequence: TGTGCCAGCAGCTTATTCGCGGGTCCCTACGAGCAGTACTTC. Reference TRBV7-2 and TRBJ2-7 proteins supply the regions before and after the CDR3; the full variable domain is: GAGVSQSPSNKVTEKGKDVELRCDPISGHTALYWYRQSLGQGLEFLIYFQGNSAPDKSGLPSDRFSAERTGGSVSTLTIQRTQQEDSAVYLCASSLFAGPYEQYFGPGTRLTVT.